Shown below are 30 T cell receptor beta chains from a single sample sequenced in a study of shared clonotypes between healthy human individuals. Here immunoSEQ multiplex PCR was the method, and the copy in TCRdb shows in-frame clones only, minus some. In the table there are about 1.5 million clones, around 98% of which are singletons. Sequencing input: naive CD4+ T cells sorted from blood. Specified subset: CD45RA+ positively selected. These receptors all come from a man aged 25 to 45 in good health.

V and J are TRBV2 and TRBJ2-7; D ambiguous. V was trimmed by 3 bases and J by 2 bases, leaving 20 bases between them. Germline V gene sequence: CDR1 SNHLY, CDR2 FYNNEI. This CDR3 is built from 17 residues. CDR3 nucleotides: TGTGCCAGCAGTGACTTGCCGGTCAACATGCGGACCTACGAGCAGTACTTC. Translation gives CASSDLPVNMRTYEQYF.

The chain carries TRBV11-3 and TRBJ1-1; 9 bases line up with TRBD1. V was pared by 1 base and J by 8 bases, with 2 bases of the junction left unmatched. From germline, CDR1 is SGHNT and CDR2 YENEEA. The CDR3 sequence is 13 residues long. This chain's CDR3 is CASSLGGQGEAFF. The CDR3 DNA reads as TGTGCCAGCAGCTTAGGGGGACAGGGAGAAGCTTTCTTT. The variable domain in full, with the rest retrieved from reference TRBV11-3 and TRBJ1-1, is EAGVVQSPRYKIIEKKQPVAFWCNPISGHNTLYWYLQNLGQGPELLIRYENEEAVDDSQLPKDRFSAERLKGVDSTLKIQPAELGDSAVYLCASSLGGQGEAFFGQGTRLTVV.

CDR3 sequence (DNA): TGTGCCAGCAGCGTAACCTCTGACAGGGGAAATGAAGCTTTCTTT. It specifies CASSVTSDRGNEAFF. This chain joins TRBV9 and TRBJ1-1; 8 bases align to TRBD1. The germline V gene has CDR1 SGDLS and CDR2 YYNGEE. The ends lost 1 base at V and 7 bases at J; junction bases unmatched: 9. The CDR3 runs to 15 residues.

The chain links TRBV28 to TRBJ1-2, with D uncertain. V was shortened by 6 bases and J by 2 bases, with 10 bases between the two germline ends. CDR3 length: 13 residues. Germline-derived CDR1 and CDR2 are MDHEN and SYDVKM. The DNA for the CDR3 is TGTGCCAGCAGCCGCCCGGGGAACTATGGCTACACCTTC. Its protein is CASSRPGNYGYTF.

Comments on this clone: The same CDR3 is also encoded by other DNA sequences in this sample. Here the CDR3 DNA reads TGTGCCAGCTCACCAGCCAGCTCCTACGAGCAGTACTTC. Amino acid sequence: CASSPASSYEQYF. The chain employs TRBV18 and TRBJ2-7; D gene unclear. The germline V gene has CDR1 KGHSH and CDR2 LQKENI. V was pared by 2 bases and J by 0 bases, with 5 bases between. CDR3 length: 13 residues. The whole variable domain, filled in from reference TRBV18 and TRBJ2-7, reads NAGVMQNPRHLVRRRGQEARLRCSPMKGHSHVYWYRQLPEEGLKFMVYLQKENIIDESGMPKERFSAEFPKEGPSILRIQQVVRGDSAAYFCASSPASSYEQYFGPGTRLTVT.

This chain joins TRBV7-2 and TRBJ1-1; D not certain. This CDR3 is 13 amino acids long. Trimming removed 3 bases at V and 1 base at J, with 6 bases between. Germline V gives CDR1 SGHTA, CDR2 FQGNSA. CDR3 residues: CASSFGKNTEAFF. The CDR3 DNA sequence: TGTGCCAGCAGCTTCGGGAAGAACACTGAAGCTTTCTTT.

CDR3 in amino acids: CASSYSRVTVGEQYF. The CDR3 DNA reads as TGTGCCAGCAGTTACTCGAGGGTCACGGTGGGCGAGCAGTACTTC. V and J are TRBV6-5 and TRBJ2-7; a possible D gene is TRBD2 (5 bases). The CDR3 contains 15 residues. Trimming took 0 bases from V and 6 from J, leaving 15 bases between them. Germline CDR1 and CDR2: MNHEY and SVGAGI.

V usage is TRBV5-1 and J usage is TRBJ2-3, with D possibly TRBD2 on 6 matching bases. Germline V lookup: CDR1 SGHRS, CDR2 YFSETQ. The CDR3 has 15 amino acids. The V end lost 4 bases, the J end lost 6 bases, and 18 bases lay between the germline ends. The chain's CDR3 is CASSPLETRSDTQYF. CDR3 coding DNA: TGCGCCAGCAGCCCCCTTGAGACTAGGTCCGATACGCAGTATTTT.

Note on this clone: Other DNA variants within this sample encode the same CDR3. The chain has TRBV29-1 and TRBJ2-3, with 13 bases aligning to TRBD2. The trim removed 6 bases at V and 3 bases at J, leaving 3 bases unmatched. This CDR3 region has 14 residues. Germline V gives CDR1 SQVTM, CDR2 ANQGSEA. The CDR3 here is CSVRTSGSTDTQYF. In DNA form, the CDR3 reads TGCAGCGTCAGGACTAGCGGGAGTACAGATACGCAGTATTTT.

The chain combines TRBV7-2 with TRBJ1-5, with D perhaps TRBD1 (5 bases). CDR3 length: 13 amino acids. Looked up from germline, CDR1 is SGHTA and CDR2 is FQGNSA. Deletions cut 4 bases from V and 4 bases from J, with 8 bases between. The CDR3 loop reads CASSSGWNQPQHF. In nucleotides, the CDR3 is TGTGCCAGCAGCTCAGGGTGGAATCAGCCCCAGCATTTT.

The chain recombines TRBV5-4 with TRBJ1-2; a possible D gene is TRBD1 (6 bases). Trimming shortened V by 0 bases and J by 3 bases, and 9 bases separated the two germline ends. This CDR3 region has 14 residues. CDR1 and CDR2 (germline): SGHNT, YYREEE (reference sequence). DNA of the CDR3: TGTGCCAGCAGCTTGGCAGGGGAGCACTATGGCTACACCTTC. It translates to CASSLAGEHYGYTF.

CDR3 protein: CASSSPGRRADTQYF. CDR3 nucleotide sequence: TGTGCCAGCAGTTCACCAGGACGAAGGGCAGATACGCAGTATTTT. V usage is TRBV28 and J usage is TRBJ2-3; no clear D gene. V lost 4 bases to trimming and J lost 4 bases, with 15 bases between them. The CDR3 is 15 residues long. Germline CDR1 is MDHEN and CDR2 is SYDVKM.

The rearrangement joins TRBV7-3 to TRBJ2-7; 7 bases are shared with TRBD1. Germline loops: CDR1 SGHTA, CDR2 FQGTGA. The CDR3 extends over 15 amino acids. Unmatched junction bases numbered 10, after V lost 5 bases and J lost 3 bases. The CDR3 nucleotides read TGTGCCAGCAGCCCGGACGGGACAGAAGACTACGAGCAGTACTTC. Its protein product is CASSPDGTEDYEQYF.

This chain uses TRBV30 with TRBJ1-1; the D is unclear. Per the germline V gene, CDR1 is GTSNPN and CDR2 is SVGIG (reference sequence). The length of the CDR3 is 11 residues. V lost 0 bases and J 10 bases, leaving 9 bases between the germline ends. CDR3 amino acids: CAWSVLVGAFF. CDR3 nucleotides: TGTGCCTGGAGTGTACTCGTTGGAGCTTTCTTT.

Details on this clone: In the same sample, other DNA sequences code for this CDR3. This rearrangement joins TRBV5-1 to TRBJ2-1, with D hard to call. Per germline, CDR1 SGHRS and CDR2 YFSETQ. This CDR3 is built from 11 residues. Trimming took 5 bases from V and 4 from J, leaving 4 bases between them. In nucleotides, the CDR3 is TGCGCCAGCAGTTATTACAATGAGCAGTTCTTC. Translation gives CASSYYNEQFF.

This clone was counted a single time. This sequence joins TRBV28 and TRBJ2-1; no firm D call. The CDR3 has 12 residues. Trimming removed 4 bases at V and 7 bases at J, with 8 bases between. Germline loops: CDR1 MDHEN, CDR2 SYDVKM. CDR3 sequence (DNA): TGTGCCAGCAGTTGGGCTGTGAATGAGCAGTTCTTC. Encoded protein: CASSWAVNEQFF.

The chain recombines TRBV4-1 with TRBJ2-7, with D possibly being TRBD1 or TRBD2 (5 bases each). The CDR3 covers 15 residues. Germline CDR1 MGHRA, CDR2 YSYEKL. Deletions cut 0 bases from V and 2 bases from J, with 11 bases between. CDR3 coding DNA: TGCGCCAGCAGCCAAGAATGGGGGTTAACCTACGAGCAGTACTTC. This encodes CASSQEWGLTYEQYF.

In nucleotides, the CDR3 is TGCGCCAGCAGCCAATCCCCGGGAAGCGGGAACCTCTACGAGCAGTACTTC. It specifies CASSQSPGSGNLYEQYF. The chain couples TRBV4-1 to TRBJ2-7, with 7 bases identical to TRBD2. Germline CDR1 reads MGHRA; CDR2 reads YSYEKL. The CDR3 has 17 amino acids. V lost 2 bases to trimming and J lost 3 bases; unmatched junction nucleotides: 13.

The chain couples TRBV9 to TRBJ2-1; D not certain. The ends were cut back, 0 bases at V and 4 bases at J, with 8 bases in the middle. Germline CDR1 is SGDLS and CDR2 is YYNGEE. This CDR3 comprises 14 residues. The CDR3 here is CASSVEATYNEQFF. CDR3 nucleotides: TGTGCCAGCAGCGTAGAAGCGACTTACAATGAGCAGTTCTTC.

The V and J genes are TRBV18 and TRBJ1-4, with 8 bases fitting TRBD1. Germline lookup yields CDR1 KGHSH and CDR2 LQKENI. The CDR3 has 13 residues. Trimming removed 3 bases from V and 8 bases from J; junction bases left unmatched: 2. The CDR3 nucleotides are TGTGCCAGCTCACCCGCAGGGGGCGAAAAACTGTTTTTT. It specifies CASSPAGGEKLFF.

This chain links TRBV11-2 with TRBJ1-5; D is uncertain. Trimming took 5 bases from V and 2 from J, leaving 16 bases between them. Looked up from germline, CDR1 is SGHAT and CDR2 is FQNNGV. This CDR3 comprises 16 residues. CDR3 in amino acids: CASSVGPVQGNQPQHF. CDR3 coding DNA: TGTGCCAGCAGCGTAGGGCCTGTCCAAGGCAATCAGCCCCAGCATTTT. Combining the CDR3 with reference TRBV11-2 and TRBJ1-5 gives the whole variable domain EAGVAQSPRYKIIEKRQSVAFWCNPISGHATLYWYQQILGQGPKLLIQFQNNGVVDDSQLPKDRFSAERLKGVDSTLKIQPAKLEDSAVYLCASSVGPVQGNQPQHFGDGTRLSIL.

V gene TRBV2 combines with J gene TRBJ2-3; TRBD1 might be the D (5 bases). This CDR3 region has 12 residues. Germline V gives CDR1 SNHLY, CDR2 FYNNEI. Trimming removed 5 bases at V and 6 bases at J, with 9 bases between. The CDR3 DNA is TGTGCCAGCAGTACAGGTGGGGATACGCAGTATTTT. Translation: CASSTGGDTQYF.

The J gene is TRBJ1-5, the V gene TRBV10-1; D is perhaps TRBD1 (6 bases). Looked up from germline, CDR1 is WNHNN and CDR2 is SYGVQD (reference sequence). The CDR3 consists of 19 residues. V was pared by 5 bases and J by 0 bases, with 23 bases between. CDR3 nucleotides: TGCGCCAGCAGTACCGGGACAACCAAGGGTCTATATAGCAATCAGCCCCAGCATTTT. Translating it yields CASSTGTTKGLYSNQPQHF.

This clone was observed a single time. The V gene is TRBV9, the J gene TRBJ2-5, with D unclear. The V end lost 0 bases, the J end lost 0 bases, and 9 bases lay between the germline ends. Looked up from germline, CDR1 is SGDLS and CDR2 is YYNGEE. The CDR3 extends over 15 amino acids. CDR3 DNA sequence: TGTGCCAGCAGCGTAGAGGCCAGTGACCAAGAGACCCAGTACTTC. This gives the protein CASSVEASDQETQYF. Combining the CDR3 with reference TRBV9 and TRBJ2-5 gives the whole variable domain DSGVTQTPKHLITATGQRVTLRCSPRSGDLSVYWYQQSLDQGLQFLIQYYNGEERAKGNILERFSAQQFPDLHSELNLSSLELGDSALYFCASSVEASDQETQYFGPGTRLLVL.

The CDR3 nucleotides read TGCGCCAGCAGTCAATCGGAACCCGGGGGCCCCTCTTACGAGCAGTACTTC. Residues: CASSQSEPGGPSYEQYF. The rearrangement joins TRBV23-1 to TRBJ2-7; D may match TRBD1 or TRBD2 (6 bases each). TRBV23-1 is an ORF, and what it does is uncertain. Trimming stripped 0 bases from V and 4 bases from J, with 19 bases between. The CDR3 extends over 17 amino acids.

This clone was counted a single time. This chain uses TRBV20-1 with TRBJ2-1; no clear D gene. Germline lookup yields CDR1 DFQATT and CDR2 SNEGSKA (reference sequence). The CDR3 is 10 amino acids. This CDR3 reads CTLPRDEQFF. The CDR3, as DNA: TGCACCCTCCCCCGAGATGAGCAGTTCTTC.

There are a few counts of this clone. This CDR3 is CATSIKGSQPQHF. The DNA of the CDR3 is TGTGCCACCAGCATCAAAGGGTCCCAGCCCCAGCATTTT. V and J are TRBV15 and TRBJ1-5, with no clear D. The CDR3 is 13 residues long. The V gene's germline CDR1 is LNHNV and CDR2 YYDKDF (reference sequence). V lost 4 bases to trimming and J lost 7 bases, with 11 bases between them.

The chain couples TRBV6-4 to TRBJ1-2, with a tentative D call TRBD1 (5 bases). CDR1 is MRHNA and CDR2 is SNTAGT in the germline V gene. Trimming left V 7 bases short and J 6 bases short, with 21 bases between. The CDR3 is 15 amino acids. CDR3 amino acids: CASNRTRRGTNGYTF. The DNA for the CDR3 is TGTGCCAGCAACCGCACGCGGAGGGGAACAAATGGCTACACCTTC.

V and J are TRBV6-5 and TRBJ2-5, with TRBD2 identical over 7 bases. The CDR3 runs 14 residues. J was trimmed by 6 bases and V by 3 bases; bases with no gene match: 7. The germline V gene has CDR1 MNHEY and CDR2 SVGAGI. CDR3 nucleotide sequence: TGTGCCAGCAGTTATCTGTCTAGCGGCCAGACCCAGTACTTC. Protein: CASSYLSSGQTQYF.

The sample holds one count of this clone. The genes are TRBV6-6 and TRBJ2-3; D gene ambiguous. V lost 6 bases, J lost 5 bases, and 21 bases lay in between. This CDR3 spans 16 amino acids. Germline V gene lookup returns CDR1 MNHNY and CDR2 SVGAGI (reference sequence). In DNA, the CDR3 is TGTGCCAGCAGCCCTTTGTGGCAGCCTCGAGGAGATACGCAGTATTTT. Translated, it gives CASSPLWQPRGDTQYF.